This passage covers 32 T cell receptor beta chains from one sample sequenced in a study of blood T cell repertoires in COVID-19. Clones were sequenced by immunoSEQ multiplex PCR, and TCRdb holds only the in-frame ones, with some missing. Of 100,000 or so clones listed, around 86% are singletons. Sample: PBMCs or T cells enriched from blood (not recorded which). The receptors stem from a woman aged 50 to 60 who had recovered from COVID-19.

This CDR3 is CASGDLINTGELFF. CDR3 sequence (DNA): TGTGCCAGCGGGGACTTGATTAACACCGGGGAGCTGTTTTTT. The chain uses TRBV7-9 and TRBJ2-2; D perhaps matches TRBD2 (6 bases). The CDR3 covers 14 residues. Trimming took 8 bases from V and 2 from J, leaving 12 bases between them. Germline V CDR1 and CDR2: SEHNR, FQNEAQ (reference sequence). Filled out from reference TRBV7-9 and TRBJ2-2, the complete variable domain reads DTGVSQNPRHKITKRGQNVTFRCDPISEHNRLYWYRQTLGQGPEFLTYFQNEAQLEKSRLLSDRFSAERPKGSFSTLEIQRTEQGDSAMYLCASGDLINTGELFFGEGSRLTVL.

The genes are TRBV27 and TRBJ2-1, with 14 bases matching TRBD2. CDR1 is MNHEY and CDR2 is SMNVEV in the germline V gene (reference sequence). CDR3 length: 18 residues. With V trimmed by 8 bases and J by 5 bases, 14 bases remained unmatched. This CDR3 reads CASPKKGLAGAKHNEQFF. The CDR3, as DNA: TGTGCCAGCCCCAAAAAGGGACTAGCGGGAGCGAAGCACAATGAGCAGTTCTTC.

The chain recombines TRBV5-1 with TRBJ1-1, with a weak D call TRBD1 (6 bases). Germline values: CDR1 SGHRS, CDR2 YFSETQ. The V gene lost 4 bases and the J gene lost 8 bases, with 9 bases spanning the gap. The CDR3 totals 11 residues. In DNA form, the CDR3 reads TGCGCCAGCAGCCATGGGACAGAAGCTTTCTTT. It codes for CASSHGTEAFF.

The J gene is TRBJ1-1, the V gene TRBV28, with a weak D call TRBD1 (5 bases). Deletions cut 3 bases from V and 0 bases from J, with 11 bases between. The CDR3 has 15 residues. CDR1 is MDHEN and CDR2 is SYDVKM in the germline V gene. The CDR3 coding sequence is TGTGCCAGCAGTTTCGTCCAGGGCATGAACACTGAAGCTTTCTTT. It is translated as CASSFVQGMNTEAFF.

This chain connects TRBV14 to TRBJ1-1, with a weak D call TRBD1 (6 bases). Per germline, CDR1 SGHDN and CDR2 FVKESK. V lost 3 bases and J 1 base, leaving 15 bases between the germline ends. The CDR3 consists of 16 residues. The CDR3 sequence is CASSQAPGHPNTEAFF. DNA for the CDR3: TGTGCCAGCAGCCAGGCACCGGGACACCCGAACACTGAAGCTTTCTTT.

The V gene is TRBV7-9, the J gene TRBJ2-2, with 12 bases identical to TRBD1. The junction had 5 bases not matched to a gene; V was cut back by 2 bases and J by 4 bases. The germline CDR1 and CDR2 sequences are SEHNR and FQNEAQ (reference sequence). CDR3 length: 17 amino acids. The CDR3 DNA is TGTGCCAGCAGCTTATCCGGGACAGGGGGCTTCACCGGGGAGCTGTTTTTT. As protein: CASSLSGTGGFTGELFF.

The chain has TRBV5-4 and TRBJ2-7, with D perhaps TRBD1 (6 bases). The ends were cut back, 0 bases at V and 0 bases at J, with 13 bases in the middle. Germline V gives CDR1 SGHNT, CDR2 YYREEE (reference sequence). The CDR3 has 16 residues. As DNA, the CDR3 is TGTGCCAGCAGCTTGGGGGCCTTGGGGGCCTCCTACGAGCAGTACTTC. This sequence encodes CASSLGALGASYEQYF.

The chain links TRBV21-1 to TRBJ2-7; the table gives TRBD1 as D, unverified against the DNA. TRBV21-1 is an annotated pseudogene. The CDR3 extends over 16 amino acids. Here the CDR3 DNA reads TGTGCCAGCAGCAAAGCGGGACAGGGGGGACCCTACGAGCAGTACTTC. This translates into CASSKAGQGGPYEQYF.

This sequence joins TRBV28 and TRBJ2-1, with 7 bases aligning to TRBD1. The CDR3 contains 15 residues. J lost 6 bases, V lost 6 bases, and 11 bases had no gene match. Germline CDR1 and CDR2: MDHEN and SYDVKM. CDR3 in DNA: TGTGCCAGCAGACGGGGACAGACGACCTTCAATGAGCAGTTCTTC. Its translation: CASRRGQTTFNEQFF.

The chain is built from TRBV25-1 and TRBJ1-1, with a possible D match to TRBD1 (5 bases). The CDR3 length is 14 residues. Germline CDR1 is MGHDK and CDR2 is SYGVNS. V shed 3 bases and J shed 0 bases, with 8 bases lying between them. CDR3 amino acids: CASSEQTVNTEAFF. CDR3 bases: TGTGCCAGCAGTGAGCAGACAGTGAACACTGAAGCTTTCTTT.

The rearrangement joins TRBV2 to TRBJ2-2; TRBD2 matches 15 bases. The CDR3 has 19 residues. Per the germline V gene, CDR1 is SNHLY and CDR2 is FYNNEI. The V and J ends lost 6 bases and 1 base, in that order; junction bases with no gene match: 9. CDR3 DNA sequence: TGTGCCAGCAGGACCAGGACTAGCGGGGGGGCGTTGAACACCGGGGAGCTGTTTTTT. Protein product: CASRTRTSGGALNTGELFF.

In nucleotides, the CDR3 is TGTGCCACCAGTGATTCGGGGACTAGCGGTGCAGATACGCAGTATTTT. Translation: CATSDSGTSGADTQYF. The chain links TRBV24-1 to TRBJ2-3; 11 positions match TRBD2. V shed 2 bases and J 4 bases; nucleotides not matched to a gene: 4. The length of the CDR3 is 16 residues. CDR1 and CDR2 from the germline V gene are KGHDR and SFDVKD.

The rearrangement joins TRBV28 to TRBJ2-6; tentative D call: TRBD2 (5 bases). V was trimmed by 6 bases and J by 4 bases, leaving 19 bases between them. Germline lookup yields CDR1 MDHEN and CDR2 SYDVKM. This CDR3 comprises 17 residues. The CDR3 region is CASRLSEPGLGANVLTF. CDR3 DNA sequence: TGTGCCAGCAGATTGAGCGAGCCGGGGTTAGGGGCCAACGTCCTGACTTTC.

This chain uses TRBV27 with TRBJ1-5; 8 positions agree with TRBD1. With V trimmed by 6 bases and J by 4 bases, 2 bases remained unmatched. The CDR3 length is 13 residues. In germline, CDR1 is MNHEY, CDR2 SMNVEV (reference sequence). CDR3 region: CASSWTGNQPQHF. DNA for the CDR3: TGTGCCAGCAGCTGGACAGGGAATCAGCCCCAGCATTTT.

The chain couples TRBV28 to TRBJ1-6; a possible D gene is TRBD1 (5 bases). Trimming removed 6 bases at V and 0 bases at J, with 12 bases between. The CDR3 has 16 residues. Germline assignment: CDR1 MDHEN and CDR2 SYDVKM. In nucleotides, the CDR3 is TGTGCCAGCAGCGTGGGGGGGGGCTCCTATAATTCACCCCTCCACTTT. Its protein is CASSVGGGSYNSPLHF.

The chain joins TRBV6-5 to TRBJ2-1; 10 bases agree with TRBD1. In germline, CDR1 is MNHEY, CDR2 SVGAGI. V gave up 4 bases and J gave up 7 bases; unmatched junction bases: 7. The CDR3 totals 15 residues. CDR3 protein: CASSSDRGLRNEQFF. The CDR3 region has the DNA TGTGCCAGCAGTTCCGACAGGGGGCTGAGGAATGAGCAGTTCTTC.

This clone was seen once. The gene calls are TRBV19 and TRBJ1-1, with D uncertain. The V gene's germline CDR1 is LNHDA and CDR2 SQIVND (reference sequence). V was cut by 0 bases and J by 1 base, with 6 bases left in between. The CDR3 extends over 14 amino acids. In DNA, the CDR3 is TGTGCCAGTAGTATAGAACCCGGGAACACTGAAGCTTTCTTT. This codes for CASSIEPGNTEAFF.

There are a few counts of this clone. This sequence joins TRBV20-1 and TRBJ1-1; D gene uncertain. V lost 3 bases, J lost 0 bases, and 8 bases lay in between. Germline assignment: CDR1 DFQATT and CDR2 SNEGSKA (reference sequence). CDR3 length: 13 amino acids. The CDR3 nucleotides are TGCAGTGCTAGTGGAAACTTGAACACTGAAGCTTTCTTT. Translated, it gives CSASGNLNTEAFF.

The V and J genes are TRBV28 and TRBJ1-1; D perhaps matches TRBD1 (6 bases). The V end lost 7 bases, the J end lost 10 bases, and 16 bases lay between the germline ends. This CDR3 spans 12 amino acids. Germline V CDR1 and CDR2: MDHEN, SYDVKM. This CDR3 is CASTDRGAGAFF. CDR3 bases: TGTGCCAGCACCGACCGGGGGGCCGGAGCTTTCTTT.

This chain links TRBV30 with TRBJ2-5, with D possibly being TRBD1 (6 bases). The CDR3 has 13 residues. The germline V gene has CDR1 GTSNPN and CDR2 SVGIG (reference sequence). The ends were cut back, 0 bases at V and 2 bases at J, with 7 bases in the middle. CDR3 amino acids: CAWSVQGQETQYF. Written as DNA, the CDR3 is TGTGCCTGGAGTGTACAGGGACAAGAGACCCAGTACTTC.

The chain couples TRBV24-1 to TRBJ1-2; the D gene is possibly TRBD1 (5 bases). The germline V and J ends were trimmed by 10 bases and 1 base, with 15 bases remaining between them. Germline V CDR1 and CDR2: KGHDR, SFDVKD. CDR3 length: 14 residues. CDR3 sequence: CATGGAAGNYGYTF. The CDR3 coding sequence is TGTGCCACGGGGGGAGCAGCGGGTAACTATGGCTACACCTTC.

This rearrangement joins TRBV5-1 to TRBJ2-1; 9 nucleotides match TRBD2. V was clipped by 4 bases and J by 9 bases; unmatched bases: 5. The germline V gene has CDR1 SGHRS and CDR2 YFSETQ. The CDR3 has 13 amino acids. The CDR3 reads CASSTGLAAEQFF. The CDR3 nucleotides read TGCGCCAGCAGCACGGGACTAGCAGCTGAGCAGTTCTTC.

This clone was counted a single time. The chain has TRBV11-3 and TRBJ2-5; D is possibly TRBD2 (6 bases). Trimming cost V 6 bases and J 4 bases, with 15 bases left between them. Germline values: CDR1 SGHNT, CDR2 YENEEA. The CDR3 extends over 14 amino acids. CDR3 sequence reads: CASSGGGAGETQYF. In nucleotides, the CDR3 is TGTGCCAGCAGTGGAGGAGGGGCTGGAGAGACCCAGTACTTC.

In DNA form, the CDR3 reads TGTGCCAGCGACAGGGCGGGGAACACTGAAGCTTTCTTT. This codes for CASDRAGNTEAFF. V and J are TRBV6-5 and TRBJ1-1, with 7 bases matching TRBD1. The germline CDR1 and CDR2 sequences are MNHEY and SVGAGI. This CDR3 is 13 amino acids long. Unmatched junction bases numbered 4, after V lost 8 bases and J lost 1 base.

The CDR3 sequence: CASSLGTGATRGNEQFF. The CDR3 coding sequence is TGTGCCAGTAGCCTCGGGACAGGGGCTACCCGGGGCAATGAGCAGTTCTTC. The rearrangement uses TRBV19 and TRBJ2-1; TRBD1 matches at 10 bases. CDR1 and CDR2 from the germline V gene are LNHDA and SQIVND (reference sequence). This CDR3 has 17 residues. V shed 6 bases, J shed 6 bases, and the junction held 14 bases outside the gene matches.

This chain connects TRBV9 to TRBJ2-3, with 8 bases identical to TRBD2. Germline V gene data show CDR1 as SGDLS and CDR2 as YYNGEE. CDR3 length: 15 amino acids. The V gene end was trimmed by 3 bases and the J gene end by 6 bases; junction bases not matched to a gene: 9. For the CDR3, the DNA is TGTGCCAGCAGCGCTACCGGGACTAGGATTGATACGCAGTATTTT. Translation: CASSATGTRIDTQYF. Full variable domain (outside the CDR3, taken from reference TRBV9 and TRBJ2-3): DSGVTQTPKHLITATGQRVTLRCSPRSGDLSVYWYQQSLDQGLQFLIQYYNGEERAKGNILERFSAQQFPDLHSELNLSSLELGDSALYFCASSATGTRIDTQYFGPGTRLTVL.

The chain recombines TRBV6-5 with TRBJ2-7; 7 bases line up with TRBD2. The J segment lost 1 base and the V segment lost 6 bases, leaving 6 bases of the junction unmatched. The CDR3 covers 14 residues. Per the germline V gene, CDR1 is MNHEY and CDR2 is SVGAGI. The CDR3 DNA sequence: TGTGCCAGCAGAAGGCGGGAGAGATCCTACGAGCAGTACTTC. Protein: CASRRRERSYEQYF.

V gene TRBV29-1 combines with J gene TRBJ1-2; D is perhaps TRBD1 (6 bases). The V and J ends lost 3 bases and 7 bases respectively, with 12 bases between them. This CDR3 is built from 12 residues. Germline V gene lookup returns CDR1 SQVTM and CDR2 ANQGSEA. The CDR3 nucleotides are TGCAGCGTTGAGTCCTGGGGGCTTGGCTACACCTTC. It is translated as CSVESWGLGYTF.

The genes are TRBV6-5 and TRBJ1-4, with D possibly matching TRBD1 (6 bases). The germline V gene has CDR1 MNHEY and CDR2 SVGAGI. Trimming stripped 4 bases from V and 10 bases from J, with 19 bases between. The CDR3 contains 15 residues. The CDR3 loop reads CASSSQGMNLGKLFF. The CDR3 region has the DNA TGTGCCAGCAGTTCGCAGGGGATGAATTTGGGAAAACTGTTTTTT.

J is TRBJ1-4 and V is TRBV4-1, with D unresolved. CDR1 is MGHRA and CDR2 is YSYEKL in the germline V gene. Deletions cut 1 base from V and 6 bases from J, with 9 bases between. CDR3 length: 14 residues. The CDR3 DNA reads as TGCGCCAGCAGCCAAGTCCGGGTTTATGAAAAACTGTTTTTT. Protein sequence: CASSQVRVYEKLFF.

The chain is built from TRBV27 and TRBJ2-6; D possibly corresponds to TRBD1 (5 bases). V was cut by 1 base and J by 0 bases, with 13 bases left in between. The CDR3 consists of 18 residues. Germline V gene sequence: CDR1 MNHEY, CDR2 SMNVEV (reference sequence). The CDR3 DNA follows: TGTGCCAGCAGTTTATACGATCAGGGTAGCTCTGGGGCCAACGTCCTGACTTTC. As protein: CASSLYDQGSSGANVLTF.

The chain combines TRBV18 with TRBJ1-1, with D perhaps TRBD1 (5 bases). This CDR3 has 13 residues. The ends were cut back, 2 bases at V and 6 bases at J, with 10 bases in the middle. Germline V lookup: CDR1 KGHSH, CDR2 LQKENI. CDR3 sequence: CASSPGRGAEAFF. The CDR3 DNA reads as TGTGCCAGCTCACCAGGGAGGGGTGCTGAAGCTTTCTTT.